This TCR beta chain was sequenced for a study of early T cells in non-severe SARS-CoV-2 infection listed by TCRdb under 2021. Background for the entire study: Because TCR sequencing was done on bulk RNA from unsorted whole blood, the alpha and beta chains could not be paired.

Of note for this clonotype: The target of this receptor is not known. Base qualities are not at hand, and no much larger clone is one base apart.

A case-control design nested within a healthcare worker cohort in London, UK, was used, with weekly nasopharyngeal swab PCR tests and blood sampling performed. Healthcare workers were recruited during the week of the UK lockdown, between 23 and 31 March 2020, and followed weekly for up to 16 weeks. The cysteine opens and the phenylalanine closes a CDR3 of 12 amino acids. Only the CDR3 DNA stays, 36 bases, in frame from base 1. V lost 5 bases and J lost 5 bases; the stretch between them is 7 bases long. The germline V gene sets CDR1 to MDHEN and CDR2 to SYDVKM. Results the study describes overall, beyond this receptor: VDJdb matching was skewed toward anti-spike CD8 responses and likely underestimated virus-specific expansions, missing private and CD4 specificities.

Receptors were amplified or captured by 5' RACE. Sequencing took place on a NextSeq 500. The TCR library protocol attached unique molecular identifiers to individual cDNA molecules to correct for sequencing error and PCR bias. Both TCR alpha and beta chains were sequenced, and tight co-correlation was observed between alpha and beta sequence abundances in each sample. On the authors' methods: Decombinator V4 was used to perform V gene, J gene and CDR3 annotation of TCR sequences. Expanded TCRs were defined as changing significantly between any two time points under a Poisson model with p below 0.0001. TCR abundances were normalised to the total number of TCRs sequenced per sample and expressed as counts per million. TRAV1-2 paired with TRAJ12, TRAJ20 or TRAJ33 defined MAIT TCRs, while TRAV10 paired with TRAJ18 defined iNKT TCRs. A search of VDJdb, accessed on 1 November 2021, was run for TCRs annotated to CMV, EBV and SARS-CoV-2, with TCRs annotated for multiple antigens excluded. TCRdb redid the processing of the public reads, applying fastp at Q25 and MiXCR, and retained in-frame beta chains. One record per CDR3 amino acid sequence lists the most common genes and DNA. V and J calls and clone size were set by TCRdb, not the authors. This sample lists roughly 45,000 distinct CDR3 sequences; about 10% were detected once. The ten most abundant clones make up 7.5% to 9.5% of the sample.

This sequence uses TRBV28 and TRBJ2-4; the D assignment is uncertain and may be TRBD1 or TRBD2, with 5 bases supporting each. Sequenced material: whole blood. The TCR was taken from an adult who was a healthcare worker with PCR-confirmed SARS-CoV-2 infection or an uninfected control (not recorded which). In nucleotide form, the sequence is TGTGCCAGCAGTAGGGGACAAAACATTCAGTACTTC. This gives the protein CASSRGQNIQYF.